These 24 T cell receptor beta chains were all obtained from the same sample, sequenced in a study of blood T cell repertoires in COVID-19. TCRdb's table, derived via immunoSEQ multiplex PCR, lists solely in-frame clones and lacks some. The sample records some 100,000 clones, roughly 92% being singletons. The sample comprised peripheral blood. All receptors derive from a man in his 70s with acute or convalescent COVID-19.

In DNA, the CDR3 is TGCAGCGTCTTGACAGGAGCCTACGAGCAGTACTTC. This sequence encodes CSVLTGAYEQYF. The rearrangement uses TRBV29-1 and TRBJ2-7, with D perhaps TRBD1 (6 bases). V was shortened by 6 bases and J by 2 bases, with 11 bases between the two germline ends. Germline V gene lookup returns CDR1 SQVTM and CDR2 ANQGSEA. The CDR3 has 12 residues.

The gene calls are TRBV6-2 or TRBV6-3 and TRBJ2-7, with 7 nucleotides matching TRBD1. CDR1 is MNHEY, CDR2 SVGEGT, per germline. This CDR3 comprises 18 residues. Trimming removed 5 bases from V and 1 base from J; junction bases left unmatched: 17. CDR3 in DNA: TGTGCCAGCAGTCAACCTCGGACAGGTTTCTCCTTTTCCTACGAGCAGTACTTC. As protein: CASSQPRTGFSFSYEQYF.

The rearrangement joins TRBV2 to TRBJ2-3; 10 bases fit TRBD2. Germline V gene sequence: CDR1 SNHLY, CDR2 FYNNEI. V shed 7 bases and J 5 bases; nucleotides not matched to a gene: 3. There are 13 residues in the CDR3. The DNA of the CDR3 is TGTGCCAGCACCGGACTAGCGGTAGATACGCAGTATTTT. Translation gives CASTGLAVDTQYF.

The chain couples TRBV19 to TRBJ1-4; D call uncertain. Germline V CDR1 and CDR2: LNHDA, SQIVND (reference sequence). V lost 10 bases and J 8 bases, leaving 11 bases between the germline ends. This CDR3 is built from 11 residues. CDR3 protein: CATRTAEKLFF. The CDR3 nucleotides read TGTGCCACCCGGACTGCCGAAAAACTGTTTTTT.

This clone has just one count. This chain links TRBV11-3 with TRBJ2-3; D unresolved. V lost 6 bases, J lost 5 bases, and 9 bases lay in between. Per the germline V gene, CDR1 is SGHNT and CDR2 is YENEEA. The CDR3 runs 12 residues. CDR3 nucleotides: TGTGCCAGCAGGGTTCCCGGAGATACGCAGTATTTT. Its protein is CASRVPGDTQYF.

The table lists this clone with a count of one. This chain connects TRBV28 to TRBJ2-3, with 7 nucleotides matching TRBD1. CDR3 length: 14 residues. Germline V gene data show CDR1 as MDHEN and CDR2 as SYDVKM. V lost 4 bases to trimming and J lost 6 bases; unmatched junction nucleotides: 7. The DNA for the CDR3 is TGTGCCAGCAGTTCCCCTGACAGGGAGGATACGCAGTATTTT. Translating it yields CASSSPDREDTQYF.

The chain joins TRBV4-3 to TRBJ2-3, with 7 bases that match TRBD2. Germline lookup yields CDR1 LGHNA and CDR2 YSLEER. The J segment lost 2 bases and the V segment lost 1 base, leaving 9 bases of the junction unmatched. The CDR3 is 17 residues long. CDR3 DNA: TGCGCCAGCAGCCAAGGTGGTCCCGGGACTACCACAGATACGCAGTATTTT. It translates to CASSQGGPGTTTDTQYF.

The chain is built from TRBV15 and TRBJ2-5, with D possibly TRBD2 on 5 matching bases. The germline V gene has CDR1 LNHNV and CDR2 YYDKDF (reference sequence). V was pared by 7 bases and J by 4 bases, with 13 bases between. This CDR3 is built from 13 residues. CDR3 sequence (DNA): TGTGCCACCAAGGGCGGACTCCGAGAGACCCAGTACTTC. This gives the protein CATKGGLRETQYF.

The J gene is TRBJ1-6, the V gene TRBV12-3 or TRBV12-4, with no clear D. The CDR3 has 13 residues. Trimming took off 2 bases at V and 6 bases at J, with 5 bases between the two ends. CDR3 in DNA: TGTGCCAGCAGTTTACAACTTAATTCACCCCTCCACTTT. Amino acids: CASSLQLNSPLHF.

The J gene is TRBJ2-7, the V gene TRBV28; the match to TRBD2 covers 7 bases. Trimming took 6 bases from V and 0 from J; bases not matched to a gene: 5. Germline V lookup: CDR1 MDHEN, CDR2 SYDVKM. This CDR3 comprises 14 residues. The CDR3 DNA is TGTGCCAGCAGGACTAGCAGGTCCTCCTACGAGCAGTACTTC. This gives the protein CASRTSRSSYEQYF.

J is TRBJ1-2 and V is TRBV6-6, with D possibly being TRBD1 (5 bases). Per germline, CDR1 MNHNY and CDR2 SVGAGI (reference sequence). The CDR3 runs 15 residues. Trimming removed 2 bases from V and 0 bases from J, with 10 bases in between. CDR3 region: CASSYAGEANYGYTF. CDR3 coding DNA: TGTGCCAGCAGTTACGCGGGGGAAGCTAACTATGGCTACACCTTC.

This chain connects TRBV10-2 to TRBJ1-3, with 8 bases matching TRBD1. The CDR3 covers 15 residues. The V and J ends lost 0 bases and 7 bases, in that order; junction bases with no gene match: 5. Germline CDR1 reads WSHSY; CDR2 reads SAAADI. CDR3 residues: CASSESAGGYNTIYF. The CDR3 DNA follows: TGCGCCAGCAGTGAGTCGGCAGGGGGCTATAACACCATATATTTT.

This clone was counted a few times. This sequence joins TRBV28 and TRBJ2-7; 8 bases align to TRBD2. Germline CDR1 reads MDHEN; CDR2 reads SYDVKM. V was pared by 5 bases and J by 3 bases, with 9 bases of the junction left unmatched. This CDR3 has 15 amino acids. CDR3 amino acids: CASSGARAGVYEQYF. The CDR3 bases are TGTGCCAGCAGTGGGGCGAGAGCGGGAGTCTACGAGCAGTACTTC.

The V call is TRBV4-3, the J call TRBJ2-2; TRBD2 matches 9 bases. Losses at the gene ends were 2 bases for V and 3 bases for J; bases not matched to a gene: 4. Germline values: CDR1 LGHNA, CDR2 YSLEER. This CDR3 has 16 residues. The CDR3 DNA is TGCGCCAGCAGCCAATGGGCTAGCGGGGACACCGGGGAGCTGTTTTTT. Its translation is CASSQWASGDTGELFF.

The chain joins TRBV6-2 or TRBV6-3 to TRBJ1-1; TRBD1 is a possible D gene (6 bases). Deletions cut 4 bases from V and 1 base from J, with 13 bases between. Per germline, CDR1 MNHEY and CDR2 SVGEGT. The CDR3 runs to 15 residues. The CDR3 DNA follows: TGTGCCAGCAGTTCCGGGACACGGGCGAACACTGAAGCTTTCTTT. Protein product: CASSSGTRANTEAFF.

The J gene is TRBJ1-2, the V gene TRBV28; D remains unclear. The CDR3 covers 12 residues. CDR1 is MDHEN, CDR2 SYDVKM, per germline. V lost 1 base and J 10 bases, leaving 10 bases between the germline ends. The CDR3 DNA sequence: TGTGCCAGCAGTTTATCTGGGCTTTACTACACCTTC. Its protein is CASSLSGLYYTF.

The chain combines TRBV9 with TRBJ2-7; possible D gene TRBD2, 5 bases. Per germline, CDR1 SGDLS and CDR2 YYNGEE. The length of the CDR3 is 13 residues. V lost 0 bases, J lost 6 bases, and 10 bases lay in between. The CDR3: CASSVEDFTEQYF. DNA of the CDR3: TGTGCCAGCAGCGTAGAGGACTTCACCGAGCAGTACTTC.

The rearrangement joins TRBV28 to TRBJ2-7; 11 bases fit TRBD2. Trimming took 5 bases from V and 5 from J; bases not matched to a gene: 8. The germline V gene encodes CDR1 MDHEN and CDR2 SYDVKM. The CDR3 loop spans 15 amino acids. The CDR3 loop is CASSTLAGVRNEQYF. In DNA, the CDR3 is TGTGCCAGCAGTACACTAGCGGGAGTGAGAAACGAGCAGTACTTC.

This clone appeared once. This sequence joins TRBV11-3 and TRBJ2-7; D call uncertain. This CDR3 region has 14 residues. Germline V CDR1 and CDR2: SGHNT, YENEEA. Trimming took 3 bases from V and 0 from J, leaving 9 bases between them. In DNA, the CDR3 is TGTGCCAGCAGCTTCACCTCGGGCTCCTACGAGCAGTACTTC. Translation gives CASSFTSGSYEQYF. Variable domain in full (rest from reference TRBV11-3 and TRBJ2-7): EAGVVQSPRYKIIEKKQPVAFWCNPISGHNTLYWYLQNLGQGPELLIRYENEEAVDDSQLPKDRFSAERLKGVDSTLKIQPAELGDSAVYLCASSFTSGSYEQYFGPGTRLTVT.

CDR3 amino acids: CSVRKRVTDTQYF. The DNA of the CDR3 is TGCAGCGTTCGCAAGCGGGTCACAGATACGCAGTATTTT. V is TRBV29-1 and J is TRBJ2-3, with D possibly TRBD2 on 6 matching bases. Trimming removed 5 bases at V and 2 bases at J, with 11 bases between. The germline gives CDR1 SQVTM, CDR2 ANQGSEA. There are 13 residues in the CDR3.

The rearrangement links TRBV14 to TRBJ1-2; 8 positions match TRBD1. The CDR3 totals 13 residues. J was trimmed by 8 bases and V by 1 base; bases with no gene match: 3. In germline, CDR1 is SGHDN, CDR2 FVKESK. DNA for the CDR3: TGTGCCAGCAGCCAAGGGACAGGGTTGGGCTACACCTTC. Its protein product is CASSQGTGLGYTF.

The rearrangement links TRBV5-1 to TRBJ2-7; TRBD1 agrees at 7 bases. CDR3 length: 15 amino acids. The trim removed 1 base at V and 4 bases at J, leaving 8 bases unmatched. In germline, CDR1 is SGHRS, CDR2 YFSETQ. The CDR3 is CASSLRQGGPYEQYF. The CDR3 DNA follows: TGCGCCAGCAGCTTGCGACAGGGTGGACCATACGAGCAGTACTTC.

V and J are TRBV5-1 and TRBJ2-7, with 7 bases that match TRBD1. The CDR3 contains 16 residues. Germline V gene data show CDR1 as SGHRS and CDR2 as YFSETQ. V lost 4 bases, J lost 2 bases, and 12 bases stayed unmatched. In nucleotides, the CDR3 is TGCGCCAGCAGCCCCAGCTGGGACAGAAGAACCTACGAGCAGTACTTC. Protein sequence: CASSPSWDRRTYEQYF.

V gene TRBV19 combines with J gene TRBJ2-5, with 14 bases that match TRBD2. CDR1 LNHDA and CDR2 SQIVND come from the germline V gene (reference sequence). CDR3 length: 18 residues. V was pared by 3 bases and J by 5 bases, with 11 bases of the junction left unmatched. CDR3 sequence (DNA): TGTGCCAGTAGTATCCAAACTGGACTAGCGGGGGGCCGGGAGACCCAGTACTTC. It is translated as CASSIQTGLAGGRETQYF.